This TCR beta chain is from a study of neurological immune-mediated disorders. Study observations and caveats: Association of the multiple sclerosis repertoire cluster with clinical or MRI features was not observed for any feature.

CDR3 length: 15 residues. Germline V CDR1 and CDR2: SGHVS, FNYEAQ. TCRdb re-called the 5' RACE reads through MiXCR, storing one row per CDR3 protein. The table has 45,000 to 70,000 distinct CDR3 sequences, roughly 4.6% seen once. This clonotype was observed a few times. Its antigen is not identified. One end of the junction does not line up with germline, which may come from a read error. Sample: PBMCs. This TCR was recovered from a man aged 50 or older with multiple sclerosis. The V gene is TRBV7-6, the J gene TRBJ1-4; D unclear. Here the CDR3 reads CASSLVSELNDKLFF. The CDR3 nucleotides are TGTGCCAGCAGCTTAGTTTCGGAACTTAATGACAAACTGTTTTTT. Using reference TRBV7-6 and TRBJ1-4 for the parts outside the CDR3, the full variable domain is GAGVSQSPRYKVTKRGQDVALRCDPISGHVSLYWYRQALGQGPEFLTYFNYEAQQDKSGLPNDRFSAERPEGSISTLTIQRTEQRDSAMYRCASSLVSELNDKLFFGSGTQLSVL.